This T cell receptor beta chain was sequenced for a study of graft-versus-host responses after intestinal transplantation. Whole-study findings and limits: Graft-versus-host to host-versus-graft clonal ratios in allografts were high in patients with graft-donor T cell macrochimerism.

The CDR3 covers 16 residues. The V end was cut by 0 bases, the J end by 5 bases, with 16 bases between. Germline V gene lookup returns CDR1 LGHNA and CDR2 YNFKEQ. The table lists this clone with a few counts. The table came from immunoSEQ multiplex PCR; TCRdb's copy has only in-frame clones and leaves some out. Among 20,000 to 25,000 clones listed, 40% were seen once. This sequence was found in a human patient who received an intestinal transplant. Sequenced material: alloreactive CD4+ T cells from a mixed lymphocyte reaction culture, taken before intestinal transplant. Subset given: CFSE-low proliferating T cells sorted from roughly six-day pre-transplant mixed lymphocyte reaction (GvH or HvG direction). The chain joins TRBV4-2 to TRBJ1-1; D is possibly TRBD1 (6 bases). The CDR3 coding sequence is TGTGCCAGCAGCCAAGATCGGACAGCCTCCTGGACTGAAGCTTTCTTT. Translation gives CASSQDRTASWTEAFF.